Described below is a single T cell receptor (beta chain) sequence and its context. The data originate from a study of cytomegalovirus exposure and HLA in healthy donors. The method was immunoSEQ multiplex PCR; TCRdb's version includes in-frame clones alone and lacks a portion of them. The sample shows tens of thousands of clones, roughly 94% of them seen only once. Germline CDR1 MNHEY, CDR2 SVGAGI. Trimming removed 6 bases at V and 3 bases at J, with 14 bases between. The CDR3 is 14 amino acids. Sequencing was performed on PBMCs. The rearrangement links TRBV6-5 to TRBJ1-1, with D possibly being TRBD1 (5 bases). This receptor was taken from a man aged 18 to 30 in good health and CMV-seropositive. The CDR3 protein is CASSPRRGHTEAFF. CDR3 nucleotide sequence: TGTGCCAGCAGCCCCCGTAGGGGCCACACTGAAGCTTTCTTT.